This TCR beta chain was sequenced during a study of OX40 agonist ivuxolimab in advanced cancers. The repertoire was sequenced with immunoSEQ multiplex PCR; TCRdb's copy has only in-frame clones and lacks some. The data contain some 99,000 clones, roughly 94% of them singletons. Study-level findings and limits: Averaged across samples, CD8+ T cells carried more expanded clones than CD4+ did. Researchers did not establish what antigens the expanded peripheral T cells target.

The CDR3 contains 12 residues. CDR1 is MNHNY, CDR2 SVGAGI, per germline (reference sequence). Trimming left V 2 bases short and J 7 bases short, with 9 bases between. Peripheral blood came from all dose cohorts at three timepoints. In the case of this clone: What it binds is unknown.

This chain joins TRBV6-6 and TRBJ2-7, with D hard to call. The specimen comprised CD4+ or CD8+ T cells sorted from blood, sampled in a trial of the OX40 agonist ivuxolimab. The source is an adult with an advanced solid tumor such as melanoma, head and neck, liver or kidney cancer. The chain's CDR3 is CASSYRIWEQYF. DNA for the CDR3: TGTGCCAGCAGTTACCGGATTTGGGAGCAGTACTTC.